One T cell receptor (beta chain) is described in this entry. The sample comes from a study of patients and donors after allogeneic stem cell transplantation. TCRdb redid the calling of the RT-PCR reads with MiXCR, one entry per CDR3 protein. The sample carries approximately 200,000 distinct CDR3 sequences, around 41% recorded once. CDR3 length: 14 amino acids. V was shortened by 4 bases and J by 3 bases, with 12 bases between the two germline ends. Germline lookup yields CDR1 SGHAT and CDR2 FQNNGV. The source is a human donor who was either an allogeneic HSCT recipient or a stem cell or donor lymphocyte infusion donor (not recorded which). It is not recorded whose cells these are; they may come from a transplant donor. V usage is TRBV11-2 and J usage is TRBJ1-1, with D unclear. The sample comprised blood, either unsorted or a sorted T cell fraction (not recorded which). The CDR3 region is CASSSAPWDTEAFF. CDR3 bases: TGTGCCAGCAGCTCGGCCCCTTGGGACACTGAAGCTTTCTTT. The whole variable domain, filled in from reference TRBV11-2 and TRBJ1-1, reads EAGVAQSPRYKIIEKRQSVAFWCNPISGHATLYWYQQILGQGPKLLIQFQNNGVVDDSQLPKDRFSAERLKGVDSTLKIQPAKLEDSAVYLCASSSAPWDTEAFFGQGTRLTVV.